This TCR beta chain was profiled in a study of post-analysis software for immune sequencing data. Study-level points and caveats: The study found TRBV5-6, TRBV5-1 and TRBV20-1 among four to six TRBV segments more frequent in patients than controls.

Carried by the TCR beta cDNA libraries were unique molecular identifiers. TCRdb fed the PCR reads into MiXCR, producing one record per CDR3 protein. Altogether around 500,000 distinct CDR3 sequences are present, around 34% being singletons, with the ten largest covering about 5.6%. Trimming shortened V by 4 bases and J by 0 bases, and 22 bases separated the two germline ends. Germline V gene data show CDR1 as SGHRS and CDR2 as YFSETQ. There are 18 residues in the CDR3. In the case of this clonotype: Antigen: not known.

Sequencing input: blood. The receptor was derived from a girl aged 2-17 years with multiple sclerosis. The J gene is TRBJ1-2, the V gene TRBV5-1; D is possibly TRBD1 (6 bases). The CDR3 loop is CASSLFDRPGEANYGYTF. CDR3 nucleotide sequence: TGCGCCAGCAGCCTTTTTGACAGGCCTGGGGAAGCTAACTATGGCTACACCTTC. Complete variable domain (other parts from reference TRBV5-1 and TRBJ1-2): KAGVTQTPRYLIKTRGQQVTLSCSPISGHRSVSWYQQTPGQGLQFLFEYFSETQRNKGNFPGRFSGRQFSNSRSEMNVSTLELGDSALYLCASSLFDRPGEANYGYTFGSGTRLTVV.